This TCR beta chain was sequenced during a study of metastatic and nonmetastatic thyroid tumors. Study overall: From malignant and benign thyroid patients, repertoires in blood and in tumor or nodule tissue were compared. General study results and limits: Patients with malignant thyroid tumors reportedly had significantly higher TCR beta diversity than those with benign nodules, in blood and tumor.

All patients were untreated before thyroid surgery. This clone has a handful of counts. Its antigen is unidentified. This CDR3 is also generated by other DNA sequences in the sample. CDR1 is SGDLS, CDR2 YYNGEE, per germline. The ends were cut back, 3 bases at V and 6 bases at J, with 8 bases in the middle. The CDR3 loop spans 12 amino acids. As handled by the study authors: CDR3 was compared across clinicopathological groups, and the resulting differences were used to build a distant-metastasis classifier for papillary thyroid cancer. TCRdb called clones again from the PCR reads with MiXCR. For this entry, the V and J calls and clone size follow TCRdb and not the study's own pipeline. The sample includes around 20,000 clones, over 30% of them seen just once.

Specimen: blood. The source of this sequence is a female donor with papillary thyroid cancer or a benign thyroid nodule (not recorded which). Some clones in this sample may be carry-over from other donors' samples. V and J are TRBV9 and TRBJ2-3; D remains ambiguous. The CDR3 nucleotides are TGTGCCAGCAGCGGCAATGGGGATACGCAGTATTTT. This codes for CASSGNGDTQYF.